Below are 22 T cell receptor beta chains sequenced from a single sample in a study of blood T cell repertoires in COVID-19. This table comes from immunoSEQ multiplex PCR, and its TCRdb copy is limited to in-frame clones, with some not included. The table lists tens of thousands of clones, approximately 80% of them singletons, with 15% to 20% in the top ten. Sequencing used peripheral blood. These receptors came from a man between 65 and 79 years old with acute or convalescent COVID-19.

The gene calls are TRBV27 and TRBJ2-2; 7 bases are shared with TRBD1. CDR1 and CDR2 (germline): MNHEY, SMNVEV (reference sequence). CDR3 length: 16 amino acids. V was clipped by 6 bases and J by 0 bases; unmatched bases: 7. CDR3: CASSPRGQPNTGELFF. In DNA, the CDR3 is TGTGCCAGCAGCCCCAGGGGACAGCCGAACACCGGGGAGCTGTTTTTT.

The chain employs TRBV4-3 and TRBJ1-2; no clear D. CDR1 and CDR2 from the germline V gene are LGHNA and YSLEER. The V end lost 0 bases, the J end lost 6 bases, and 11 bases lay between the germline ends. The CDR3 consists of 14 residues. The CDR3 protein is CASSQDTTAHGYTF. DNA for the CDR3: TGCGCCAGCAGCCAAGATACCACAGCTCATGGCTACACCTTC.

The table lists this clone with a count of one. The chain links TRBV5-1 to TRBJ1-2; possible D gene TRBD1, 5 bases. The germline CDR1 and CDR2 sequences are SGHRS and YFSETQ. Trimming cost V 4 bases and J 0 bases, with 16 bases left between them. This CDR3 contains 16 residues. This CDR3 is CASSLTTTGANYGYTF. For the CDR3, the DNA is TGCGCCAGCAGCCTAACGACCACAGGAGCTAACTATGGCTACACCTTC.

The chain recombines TRBV7-9 with TRBJ1-2; possibly TRBD1 for D (6 bases). The CDR3 length is 16 residues. Germline CDR1 is SEHNR and CDR2 is FQNEAQ (reference sequence). The V end lost 1 base, the J end lost 4 bases, and 16 bases lay between the germline ends. The CDR3 nucleotides read TGTGCCAGCAGCTTAGTTACAACAGGGTCTATCTATGGCTACACCTTC. Its protein is CASSLVTTGSIYGYTF.

CDR3 nucleotides: TGCGCCAGCAGCTTGGGGGCGTCCGGGGAGCTGTTTTTT. Its protein is CASSLGASGELFF. The V and J genes are TRBV5-1 and TRBJ2-2; unclear D gene. The length of the CDR3 is 13 residues. V was clipped by 0 bases and J by 6 bases, with 6 bases between them. In germline, CDR1 is SGHRS, CDR2 YFSETQ.

The chain has TRBV3-1 (or the pseudogene TRBV3-2) and TRBJ2-2; 7 bases agree with TRBD2. This CDR3 has 16 amino acids. J was trimmed by 0 bases and V by 3 bases; bases with no gene match: 4. Germline assignment: CDR1 LGHDT and CDR2 YNNKEL (reference sequence). The CDR3 bases are TGTGCCAGCAGCCATAAGCGGGGTACGAACACCGGGGAGCTGTTTTTT. Protein sequence: CASSHKRGTNTGELFF.

The genes are TRBV7-9 and TRBJ2-6, with TRBD1 matching over 7 bases. Trimming took 5 bases from V and 11 from J; bases not matched to a gene: 9. CDR1 and CDR2 (germline): SEHNR, FQNEAQ (reference sequence). The CDR3 has 14 amino acids. The CDR3 DNA reads TGTGCCAGCAGCCATTCCGGGACAGAGGACGTCCTGACTTTC. This translates into CASSHSGTEDVLTF.

This clone was counted a few times. The V gene is TRBV28, the J gene TRBJ1-2, with D perhaps TRBD1 (5 bases). The CDR3 sequence is 16 residues long. Germline V gives CDR1 MDHEN, CDR2 SYDVKM. Deletions cut 3 bases from V and 4 bases from J, with 18 bases between. The chain's CDR3 is CASSFTQGNPSYGYTF. In DNA form, the CDR3 reads TGTGCCAGCAGTTTCACCCAGGGTAACCCTAGCTATGGCTACACCTTC.

V and J are TRBV7-8 and TRBJ2-7; a weak D match, TRBD2 (5 bases). Trimming took off 4 bases at V and 0 bases at J, with 25 bases between the two ends. In germline, CDR1 is SGHVS, CDR2 FQNEAQ. This CDR3 has 19 residues. The CDR3 bases are TGTGCCAGCAGCTCCACCGGTGCGAGGACTTCCCCTAGCTCCTACGAGCAGTACTTC. Amino acids: CASSSTGARTSPSSYEQYF.

V usage is TRBV28 and J usage is TRBJ1-1; TRBD1 might be the D (6 bases). The germline V and J ends were trimmed by 6 bases and 6 bases, with 20 bases remaining between them. The CDR3 is made up of 15 amino acids. The V gene's germline CDR1 is MDHEN and CDR2 SYDVKM. The CDR3 DNA reads TGTGCCAGCAGGGCAACAGGGACGGGGCTGTCTGAAGCTTTCTTT. It yields the protein CASRATGTGLSEAFF.

To note about this clone: The junction differs from germline at one of its ends, possibly a read error. The genes are TRBV29-1 and TRBJ1-2, with TRBD1 matching 9 bases. The CDR3 runs to 13 residues. Germline lookup yields CDR1 SQVTM and CDR2 ANQGSEA. The CDR3 DNA reads TGCAGCGCTAGGACAGGGGATTACTATGGCTACATCTTC. Translated, it gives CSARTGDYYGYIF.

The chain links TRBV2 to TRBJ2-1; a possible D gene is TRBD2 (6 bases). The ends were cut back, 4 bases at V and 2 bases at J, with 9 bases in the middle. This CDR3 has 14 amino acids. CDR1 and CDR2 (germline): SNHLY, FYNNEI. The CDR3 sequence is CASSGGAAYNEQFF. CDR3 in DNA: TGTGCCAGCAGTGGCGGGGCGGCCTACAATGAGCAGTTCTTC.

The genes are TRBV4-3 and TRBJ1-4; D uncertain. Germline loops: CDR1 LGHNA, CDR2 YSLEER. This CDR3 comprises 15 residues. V lost 3 bases and J 2 bases, leaving 10 bases between the germline ends. The CDR3, as DNA: TGCGCCAGCAGCCAGAGCCCGGGGACTAATGAAAAACTGTTTTTT. Its translation is CASSQSPGTNEKLFF.

This chain joins TRBV11-2 and TRBJ1-5; D ambiguous. Trimming removed 1 base from V and 9 bases from J, with 10 bases in between. Germline loops: CDR1 SGHAT, CDR2 FQNNGV. This CDR3 is 13 amino acids long. The CDR3, as DNA: TGTGCCAGCAGCTTAGGGGAGGATATGCCCCAGCATTTT. Translating it yields CASSLGEDMPQHF.

This chain links TRBV14 with TRBJ2-1, with D unclear. V was shortened by 5 bases and J by 4 bases, with 9 bases between the two germline ends. The CDR3 is 13 residues long. The germline V gene encodes CDR1 SGHDN and CDR2 FVKESK. The DNA of the CDR3 is TGTGCCAGCAGCAGACAACAGTACAATGAGCAGTTCTTC. It yields the protein CASSRQQYNEQFF. Full variable domain (outside the CDR3, taken from reference TRBV14 and TRBJ2-1): EAGVTQFPSHSVIEKGQTVTLRCDPISGHDNLYWYRRVMGKEIKFLLHFVKESKQDESGMPNNRFLAERTGGTYSTLKVQPAELEDSGVYFCASSRQQYNEQFFGPGTRLTVL.

The V and J genes are TRBV3-1 (or the pseudogene TRBV3-2) and TRBJ1-2; D gene ambiguous. Per germline, CDR1 LGHDT and CDR2 YNNKEL (reference sequence). CDR3 length equals 11 residues. With 4 bases removed from V and 6 bases from J, the gap between germline ends came to 6 bases. Here the CDR3 DNA reads TGTGCCAGCAGCCGCCTAGATGGCTACACCTTC. As protein: CASSRLDGYTF.

V gene TRBV21-1 combines with J gene TRBJ1-5; the table's TRBD1 call for D was not verified on the DNA. TRBV21-1 is listed as a pseudogene. The CDR3 has 15 amino acids. For the CDR3, the DNA is TGTGCCCCAAAAGAGGGACAGTATAGCAATCAGCCCCAGCATTTT. Encoded protein: CAPKEGQYSNQPQHF.

The chain has TRBV5-4 and TRBJ2-1; D gene uncertain. CDR3 size: 13 residues. The germline gives CDR1 SGHNT, CDR2 YYREEE (reference sequence). V was trimmed by 0 bases and J by 4 bases, leaving 5 bases between them. The chain's CDR3 is CASSLDSYNEQFF. The CDR3 DNA reads as TGTGCCAGCAGCTTGGACAGTTACAATGAGCAGTTCTTC. The variable domain in full, completed from reference TRBV5-4 and TRBJ2-1, reads ETGVTQSPTHLIKTRGQQVTLRCSSQSGHNTVSWYQQALGQGPQFIFQYYREEENGRGNFPPRFSGLQFPNYSSELNVNALELDDSALYLCASSLDSYNEQFFGPGTRLTVL.

The V and J genes are TRBV4-3 and TRBJ2-3, with a possible D match to TRBD2 (5 bases). Germline assignment: CDR1 LGHNA and CDR2 YSLEER. The CDR3 sequence is 16 residues long. Trimming took off 2 bases at V and 4 bases at J, with 16 bases between the two ends. The CDR3 bases are TGCGCCAGCAGCCAACTGCGTGAGGGTGGCCCAGATACGCAGTATTTT. Its protein product is CASSQLREGGPDTQYF.

The rearrangement links TRBV4-1 to TRBJ1-3; no reliable D call. The CDR3 has 16 residues. Germline values: CDR1 MGHRA, CDR2 YSYEKL. V lost 0 bases and J 0 bases, leaving 9 bases between the germline ends. CDR3 bases: TGCGCCAGCAGCCAAGATGAGGGCCACTCTGGAAACACCATATATTTT. It yields the protein CASSQDEGHSGNTIYF.

This clone was recorded once. The J gene is TRBJ1-6, the V gene TRBV11-2; perhaps TRBD1 as D (6 bases). The CDR3 spans 14 residues. Germline V lookup: CDR1 SGHAT, CDR2 FQNNGV. V dropped 1 base and J dropped 8 bases, with 9 bases sitting between them. The CDR3 here is CASSLGQVHSPLHF. The DNA for the CDR3 is TGTGCCAGCAGCTTAGGACAGGTCCATTCACCCCTCCACTTT. Combining the CDR3 with reference TRBV11-2 and TRBJ1-6 gives the whole variable domain EAGVAQSPRYKIIEKRQSVAFWCNPISGHATLYWYQQILGQGPKLLIQFQNNGVVDDSQLPKDRFSAERLKGVDSTLKIQPAKLEDSAVYLCASSLGQVHSPLHFGNGTRLTVT.

The rearrangement uses TRBV5-1 and TRBJ1-2; 9 positions agree with TRBD1. Trimming cost V 3 bases and J 8 bases; bases outside gene matches: 2. CDR1 and CDR2 (germline): SGHRS, YFSETQ. There are 12 residues in the CDR3. Written as DNA, the CDR3 is TGCGCCAGCAGCTCCGGGACAGGGGGCTACACCTTC. Translating gives CASSSGTGGYTF.